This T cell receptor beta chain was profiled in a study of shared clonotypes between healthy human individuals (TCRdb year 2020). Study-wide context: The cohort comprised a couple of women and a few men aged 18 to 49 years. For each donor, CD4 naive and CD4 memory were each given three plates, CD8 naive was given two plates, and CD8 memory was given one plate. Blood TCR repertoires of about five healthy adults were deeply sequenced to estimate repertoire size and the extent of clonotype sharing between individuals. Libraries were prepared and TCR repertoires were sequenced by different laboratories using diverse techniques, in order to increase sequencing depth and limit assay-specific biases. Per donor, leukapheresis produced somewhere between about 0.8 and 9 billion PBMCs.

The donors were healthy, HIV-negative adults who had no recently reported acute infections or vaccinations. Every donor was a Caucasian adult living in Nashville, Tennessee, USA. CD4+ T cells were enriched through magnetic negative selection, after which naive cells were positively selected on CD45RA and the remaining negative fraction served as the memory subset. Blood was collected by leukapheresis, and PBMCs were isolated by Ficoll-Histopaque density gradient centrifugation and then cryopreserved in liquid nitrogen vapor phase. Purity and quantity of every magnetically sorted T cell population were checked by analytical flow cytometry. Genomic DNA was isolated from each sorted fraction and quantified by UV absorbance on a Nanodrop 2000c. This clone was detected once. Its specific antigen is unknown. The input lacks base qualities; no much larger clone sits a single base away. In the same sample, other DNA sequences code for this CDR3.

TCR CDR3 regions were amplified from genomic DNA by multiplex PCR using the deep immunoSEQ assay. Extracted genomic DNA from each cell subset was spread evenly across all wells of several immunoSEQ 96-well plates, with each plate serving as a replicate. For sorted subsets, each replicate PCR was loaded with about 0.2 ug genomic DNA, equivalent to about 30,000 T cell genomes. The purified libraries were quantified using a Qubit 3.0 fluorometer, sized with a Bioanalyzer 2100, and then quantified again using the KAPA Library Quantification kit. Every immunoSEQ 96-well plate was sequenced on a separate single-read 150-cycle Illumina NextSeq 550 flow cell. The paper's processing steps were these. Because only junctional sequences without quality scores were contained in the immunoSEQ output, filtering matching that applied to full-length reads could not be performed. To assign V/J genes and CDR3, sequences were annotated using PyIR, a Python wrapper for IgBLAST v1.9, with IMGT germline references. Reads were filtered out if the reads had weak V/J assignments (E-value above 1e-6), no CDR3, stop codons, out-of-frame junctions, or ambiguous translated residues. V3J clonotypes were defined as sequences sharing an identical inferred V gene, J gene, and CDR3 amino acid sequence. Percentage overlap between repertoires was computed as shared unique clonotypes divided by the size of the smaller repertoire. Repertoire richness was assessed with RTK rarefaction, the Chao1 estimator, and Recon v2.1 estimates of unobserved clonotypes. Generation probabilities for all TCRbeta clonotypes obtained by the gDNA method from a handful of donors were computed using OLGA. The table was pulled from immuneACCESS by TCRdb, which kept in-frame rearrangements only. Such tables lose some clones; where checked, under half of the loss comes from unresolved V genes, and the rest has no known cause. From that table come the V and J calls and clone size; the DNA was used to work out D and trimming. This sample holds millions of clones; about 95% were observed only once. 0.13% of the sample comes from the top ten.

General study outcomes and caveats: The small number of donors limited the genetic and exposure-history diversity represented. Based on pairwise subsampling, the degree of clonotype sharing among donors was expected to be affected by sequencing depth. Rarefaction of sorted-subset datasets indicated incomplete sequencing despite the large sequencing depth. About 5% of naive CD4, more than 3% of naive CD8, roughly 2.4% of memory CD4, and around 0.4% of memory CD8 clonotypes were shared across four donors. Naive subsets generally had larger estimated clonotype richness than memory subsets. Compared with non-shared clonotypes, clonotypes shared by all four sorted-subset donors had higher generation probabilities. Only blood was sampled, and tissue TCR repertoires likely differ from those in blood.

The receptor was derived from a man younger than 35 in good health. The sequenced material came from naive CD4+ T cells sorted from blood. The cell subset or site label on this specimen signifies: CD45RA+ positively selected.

The sequenced DNA: TGCGCCAGCAGCACCACAGATACGCAGTATTTT. It translates to CASSTTDTQYF. The chain links TRBV5-1 with TRBJ2-3; too little of a D gene remains to name it. The CDR3 measures 11 amino acids from cysteine to phenylalanine. Left in the record is the CDR3 DNA by itself, 33 bases read in frame from the first base. V is pared back by 4 bases and J by 2 bases, with 2 bases lying between the germline termini. CDR1 and CDR2 (SGHRS, YFSETQ) derive from the germline V gene.